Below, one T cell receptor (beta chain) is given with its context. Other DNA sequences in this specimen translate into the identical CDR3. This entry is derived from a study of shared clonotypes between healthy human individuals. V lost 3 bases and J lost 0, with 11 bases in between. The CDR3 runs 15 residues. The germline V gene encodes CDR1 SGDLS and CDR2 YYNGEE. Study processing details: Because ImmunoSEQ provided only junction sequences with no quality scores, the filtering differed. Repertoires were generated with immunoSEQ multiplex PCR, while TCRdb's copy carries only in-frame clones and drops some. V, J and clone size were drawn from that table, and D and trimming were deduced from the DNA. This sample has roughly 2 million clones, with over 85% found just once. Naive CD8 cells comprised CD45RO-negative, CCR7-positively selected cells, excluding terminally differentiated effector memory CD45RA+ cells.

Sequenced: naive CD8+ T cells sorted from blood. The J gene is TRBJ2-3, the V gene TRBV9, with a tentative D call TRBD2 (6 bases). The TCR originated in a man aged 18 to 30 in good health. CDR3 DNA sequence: TGTGCCAGCAGCGCGAGCGGGTCTAGCACAGATACGCAGTATTTT. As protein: CASSASGSSTDTQYF.